This is a list of T cell receptor beta chains from one sample in a study of blood T cells in healthy people across ages. TCRdb re-called the 5' RACE reads through MiXCR, storing one row per CDR3 protein. Of 650,000 to 700,000 distinct CDR3 sequences listed, around 32% are singletons. The sequenced sample was blood. These receptors originate from a woman aged 80 or over in good health. The CDR3 runs from the conserved cysteine through the conserved F or W. D genes are given only for firm matches. Size tells how often a clone was seen (once, few, many) or the class of an expanded clone, and some rows leave it out.

J,V,size,D,DNA,CDR3
TRBJ2-7,TRBV6-5,many,NA,TGTGCCGGCCGCGGGGGCCTCATTCCCTACGAGCAGTACTTC,CAGRGGLIPYEQYF
TRBJ2-1,TRBV6-5,NA,NA,TGTGCCAGCAGTCACCTGCCCGGGACCTACAATGAGCAGTTCTTC,CASSHLPGTYNEQFF
TRBJ1-1,TRBV25-1,NA,NA,TGTGCCAGCAGTGTCTCCGGGACGGGCGGTTCGGGAGCTTTCTTT,CASSVSGTGGSGAFF
TRBJ2-5,TRBV3-1,many,NA,TGTGCCAGCAGCCACAGGAACCAAGAGACCCAGTACTTC,CASSHRNQETQYF
TRBJ2-7,TRBV7-9,NA,TRBD2,TGTGCCAGCAGCTTAGGTGCTAGCGGATACAATGAGCAGTACTTC,CASSLGASGYNEQYF
TRBJ1-1,TRBV6-1,NA,NA,TGTGCCAGCAGTGGGCGGCAGATCCTTGAAGCTTTCTTT,CASSGRQILEAFF
TRBJ2-7,TRBV6-2/TRBV6-3,NA,NA,TGTGCCAATAGTTACGCAGATTCCTACGAGCAGTACTTC,CANSYADSYEQYF
TRBJ1-2,TRBV12-3/TRBV12-4,NA,NA,TGTACCAGCAGTTCCGGGGTAAAATACACCTTC,CTSSSGVKYTF
TRBJ1-1,TRBV10-3,few,NA,TGTGCCTCCAAAGTTCCTGAAGCTTTCTTT,CASKVPEAFF
TRBJ1-5,TRBV6-2/TRBV6-3,NA,TRBD1,TGTGCCAGCAAGACAGGGAATCAGCCCCAGCATTTT,CASKTGNQPQHF